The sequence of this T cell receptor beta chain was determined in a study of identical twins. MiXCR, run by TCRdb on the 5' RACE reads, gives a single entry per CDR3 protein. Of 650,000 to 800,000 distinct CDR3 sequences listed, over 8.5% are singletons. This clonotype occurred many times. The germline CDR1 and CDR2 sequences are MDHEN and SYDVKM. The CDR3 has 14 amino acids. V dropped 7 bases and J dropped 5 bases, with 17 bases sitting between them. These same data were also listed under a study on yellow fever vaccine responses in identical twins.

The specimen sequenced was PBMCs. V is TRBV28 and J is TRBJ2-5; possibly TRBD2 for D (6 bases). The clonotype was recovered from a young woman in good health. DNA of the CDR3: TGTGCCAGCACCTCTGCGGGACGTCGGGAGACCCAGTACTTC. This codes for CASTSAGRRETQYF. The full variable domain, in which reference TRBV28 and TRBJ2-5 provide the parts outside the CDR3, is DVKVTQSSRYLVKRTGEKVFLECVQDMDHENMFWYRQDPGLGLRLIYFSYDVKMKEKGDIPEGYSVSREKKERFSLILESASTNQTSMYLCASTSAGRRETQYFGPGTRLLVL.